The T cell receptor beta chain described here comes from a study of blood T cell repertoires in COVID-19. The V and J ends lost 4 bases and 5 bases, in that order; junction bases with no gene match: 10. Germline V gives CDR1 KGHSH, CDR2 LQKENI. The CDR3 loop spans 17 amino acids. Sequencing was performed with immunoSEQ multiplex PCR; in TCRdb, only in-frame clones are kept and a portion is missing. The profile shows roughly 80,000 clones, around four fifths of them singletons. This clone came up once. The specimen was peripheral blood. The genes are TRBV18 and TRBJ2-3, with TRBD2 identical over 12 bases. The TCR comes from a human donor in a cohort sampled during active COVID-19. The CDR3 coding sequence is TGTGCCAGCTCACTGACGCCTAGCGGGAGGGCCCTAGATACGCAGTATTTT. Its translation is CASSLTPSGRALDTQYF.